The 12 T cell receptor beta chains given below trace back to one sample, sequenced in a study of T-cell reconstitution after alpha-beta-depleted transplantation in children. As it was prepared, the TCRbeta library received unique molecular identifiers. TCRdb used MiXCR to reprocess the PCR reads, holding one entry per CDR3 protein. The table has hundreds of thousands of distinct CDR3 sequences, about 15% seen once. Material: PBMCs, mostly from graft donor cells, obtained 360 days after TCRalphabeta/CD19-depleted stem cell transplant. Receptors were obtained from a male patient aged 2 to 9 who had a stem cell transplant for acute lymphoblastic leukemia, so the T cells may come from the graft donor.

This clonotype was seen a few times. V is TRBV5-1 and J is TRBJ2-7; 9 bases map to TRBD1. The germline gives CDR1 SGHRS, CDR2 YFSETQ. Trimming at V came to 7 bases and at J to 6 bases, leaving 11 bases not matched to a gene. The length of the CDR3 is 14 residues. Here the CDR3 DNA reads TGCGCCAGCGGTGTTCGACAGGGGGGTTTCGAGCAGTACTTC. Translating gives CASGVRQGGFEQYF.

On this clonotype: The junction departs from germline at one end; a sequencing error may be responsible. The chain links TRBV20-1 to TRBJ1-6, with D possibly being TRBD1 (6 bases). The CDR3 covers 15 residues. CDR1 and CDR2 (germline): DFQATT, SNEGSKA (reference sequence). The CDR3 coding sequence is TGCAGTGCCAGAGGGGGGAGCTCCTATAATTCACCCCTCCACTTT. Protein: CSARGGSSYNSPLHF.

This clonotype has only a few counts. The chain uses TRBV10-2 and TRBJ1-1, with TRBD1 matching 7 bases. The CDR3 covers 14 residues. Germline V lookup: CDR1 WSHSY, CDR2 SAAADI. V lost 2 bases and J lost 4; bases outside the gene matches: 4. CDR3 sequence: CASSEAGGFTEAFF. The CDR3 coding sequence is TGCGCCAGCAGTGAGGCAGGGGGATTCACTGAAGCTTTCTTT.

There are a few counts of this clonotype. The chain carries TRBV24-1 and TRBJ2-6, with TRBD1 matching over 8 bases. The length of the CDR3 is 18 residues. Losses at the gene ends were 5 bases for V and 0 bases for J; bases not matched to a gene: 8. Germline-derived CDR1 and CDR2 are KGHDR and SFDVKD. The CDR3 DNA reads as TGTGCCACCAGTGGGGGTGGCAGGGGGCTCTCTGGGGCCAACGTCCTGACTTTC. Amino acids: CATSGGGRGLSGANVLTF.

This clonotype turned up a few times. The rearrangement uses TRBV10-3 and TRBJ2-5, with a weak D call TRBD1 (5 bases). This CDR3 is 14 amino acids long. The ends were cut back, 11 bases at V and 4 bases at J, with 20 bases in the middle. The germline V gene has CDR1 ENHRY and CDR2 SYGVKD. The CDR3 loop is CASATVLVGETQYF. CDR3 DNA: TGTGCCTCCGCGACAGTGCTTGTTGGAGAGACCCAGTACTTC.

This chain joins TRBV29-1 and TRBJ2-6; D is unresolved. CDR3 length: 15 amino acids. CDR1 SQVTM and CDR2 ANQGSEA come from the germline V gene. Trimming left V 7 bases short and J 0 bases short, with 13 bases between. The CDR3 sequence is CSASLRSSGANVLTF. CDR3 DNA sequence: TGCAGCGCAAGCCTGCGGAGCTCTGGGGCCAACGTCCTGACTTTC.

This clonotype was counted ten times or more. The rearrangement joins TRBV3-1 to TRBJ2-1, with D perhaps TRBD1 (6 bases). Germline V gene lookup returns CDR1 LGHDT and CDR2 YNNKEL (reference sequence). V dropped 0 bases and J dropped 4 bases, with 7 bases sitting between them. This CDR3 contains 14 residues. The chain's CDR3 is CASSQDRGYNEQFF. The CDR3 DNA sequence: TGTGCCAGCAGCCAAGATAGGGGGTACAATGAGCAGTTCTTC.

The gene calls are TRBV6-2 or TRBV6-3 and TRBJ1-1; D remains ambiguous. This CDR3 contains 15 residues. V dropped 2 bases and J dropped 0 bases, with 10 bases sitting between them. The germline gives CDR1 MNHEY, CDR2 SVGEGT. The CDR3 DNA is TGTGCCAGCAGTTACCCACCCGGCATGAACACTGAAGCTTTCTTT. Translation gives CASSYPPGMNTEAFF.

This chain connects TRBV29-1 to TRBJ2-7; D might be TRBD1 (6 bases). V was cut by 7 bases and J by 3 bases, with 16 bases left in between. The CDR3 is 13 residues long. Germline-derived CDR1 and CDR2 are SQVTM and ANQGSEA. In DNA form, the CDR3 reads TGCAGCGCGATTCGACAGGCCAGCTACGAGCAGTACTTC. Amino acid sequence: CSAIRQASYEQYF.

The chain employs TRBV6-2 or TRBV6-3 and TRBJ2-7, with 7 nucleotides matching TRBD2. The ends lost 2 bases at V and 4 bases at J; junction bases unmatched: 11. CDR1 is MNHEY, CDR2 SVGEGT, per germline. The CDR3 has 16 residues. The CDR3 here is CASSYPPAGSMYEQYF. DNA of the CDR3: TGTGCCAGCAGTTACCCCCCAGCGGGGTCTATGTACGAGCAGTACTTC.

This clonotype was counted between two and nine times. V and J are TRBV7-6 and TRBJ2-1; 13 bases agree with TRBD2. The CDR3 loop spans 16 amino acids. The V gene end was trimmed by 5 bases and the J gene end by 4 bases; junction bases not matched to a gene: 5. CDR1 and CDR2 from the germline V gene are SGHVS and FNYEAQ. The CDR3 is CASSRTSGGVYNEQFF. Written as DNA, the CDR3 is TGTGCCAGCAGCAGGACTAGCGGGGGCGTTTACAATGAGCAGTTCTTC.

This CDR3 reads CASSYLQTYEQYF. In nucleotides, the CDR3 is TGTGCCAGCAGTTACCTCCAAACCTACGAGCAGTACTTC. This chain joins TRBV6-5 and TRBJ2-7; no firm D call. V lost 2 bases and J lost 2, with 7 bases in between. CDR1 is MNHEY and CDR2 is SVGAGI in the germline V gene. This CDR3 has 13 amino acids.